These 27 T cell receptor beta chains were sequenced from one sample in a study of human T cells and chemical hapten exposure. Blood, whole and unfractionated, served as the source for total RNA extraction. Attachment of unique molecular identifiers to individual cDNA molecules was performed in the library. TCRdb called the reads again in MiXCR, with one record for every CDR3 protein. Of roughly 3,000 distinct CDR3 sequences listed, roughly 49% are singletons. Sequenced sample: whole blood. These receptors all come from a human donor who had alopecia or was a healthy volunteer (not recorded which). Some clones in this sample may be carry-over from other donors' samples. This table probably holds off-target reads from a library built for another chain.

The chain employs TRBV5-1 and TRBJ2-7; D ambiguous. The V end lost 2 bases, the J end lost 0 bases, and 9 bases lay between the germline ends. The CDR3 is 14 residues long. The germline V gene encodes CDR1 SGHRS and CDR2 YFSETQ. The CDR3 here is CASSFQGSSYEQYF. The CDR3 region has the DNA TGCGCCAGCAGCTTCCAAGGCAGCTCCTACGAGCAGTACTTC.

CDR3: CASSPPDRASGELFF. The CDR3 coding sequence is TGTGCCAGCAGCCCGCCGGACAGGGCATCCGGGGAGCTGTTTTTT. The chain employs TRBV5-4 and TRBJ2-2; 8 bases match TRBD1. V shed 4 bases, J shed 6 bases, and the junction held 8 bases outside the gene matches. Germline V gives CDR1 SGHNT, CDR2 YYREEE (reference sequence). The CDR3 consists of 15 residues.

The CDR3 is CASSPGLAGVSDTQYF. As DNA, the CDR3 is TGTGCCAGCAGCCCCGGACTAGCGGGAGTCTCAGATACGCAGTATTTT. V gene TRBV3-1 combines with J gene TRBJ2-3; the match to TRBD2 covers 13 bases. Looked up from germline, CDR1 is LGHDT and CDR2 is YNNKEL (reference sequence). V trimming: 4 bases; J trimming: 4 bases; junction bases outside the gene matches: 5. The CDR3 is 16 residues long.

The chain recombines TRBV20-1 with TRBJ2-2, with TRBD2 identical over 12 bases. This CDR3 has 18 amino acids. Trimming at V came to 0 bases and at J to 6 bases, leaving 11 bases not matched to a gene. CDR1 and CDR2 from the germline V gene are DFQATT and SNEGSKA (reference sequence). The CDR3 loop is CSARDYTATSGSAGELFF. The DNA of the CDR3 is TGCAGTGCTAGAGATTACACCGCGACTAGCGGGAGTGCCGGGGAGCTGTTTTTT.

The chain couples TRBV7-2 to TRBJ2-5, with D perhaps matching TRBD1 (5 bases). Per the germline V gene, CDR1 is SGHTA and CDR2 is FQGNSA. V was clipped by 5 bases and J by 0 bases, with 13 bases between them. This CDR3 comprises 15 residues. CDR3 sequence (DNA): TGTGCCAGCAGCCTCGCATGGGGCTACCAAGAGACCCAGTACTTC. As protein: CASSLAWGYQETQYF.

The chain is built from TRBV18 and TRBJ2-3; D might be TRBD1 (5 bases). This CDR3 is 16 amino acids long. Germline assignment: CDR1 KGHSH and CDR2 LQKENI. V lost 3 bases and J 5 bases, leaving 18 bases between the germline ends. CDR3 DNA: TGTGCCAGCTCACCGACCCACCAGGGTACGGGAGATACGCAGTATTTT. Translating it yields CASSPTHQGTGDTQYF.

The table lists this clonotype with a few counts. The chain links TRBV20-1 to TRBJ2-2, with TRBD2 as a possible D gene (5 bases). The V gene's germline CDR1 is DFQATT and CDR2 SNEGSKA (reference sequence). The CDR3 covers 15 residues. The ends were cut back, 0 bases at V and 2 bases at J, with 10 bases in the middle. CDR3 bases: TGCAGTGCTAGAGATGGGCGGGTTAACACCGGGGAGCTGTTTTTT. Its protein product is CSARDGRVNTGELFF.

This chain connects TRBV19 to TRBJ2-3, with D tentatively TRBD1 (6 bases). V lost 6 bases, J lost 4 bases, and 11 bases lay in between. The germline V gene has CDR1 LNHDA and CDR2 SQIVND (reference sequence). This CDR3 has 13 amino acids. CDR3 in DNA: TGTGCCAGTAGCCACAGGGTGGCAGATACGCAGTATTTT. Translated, it gives CASSHRVADTQYF. Looking up the rest from reference TRBV19 and TRBJ2-3 gives the full variable domain: DGGITQSPKYLFRKEGQNVTLSCEQNLNHDAMYWYRQDPGQGLRLIYYSQIVNDFQKGDIAEGYSVSREKKESFPLTVTSAQKNPTAFYLCASSHRVADTQYFGPGTRLTVL.

J is TRBJ2-5 and V is TRBV4-1; TRBD2 agrees at 10 bases. V trimming: 2 bases; J trimming: 0 bases; junction bases outside the gene matches: 6. Germline V gene lookup returns CDR1 MGHRA and CDR2 YSYEKL. CDR3 length: 17 amino acids. The CDR3 loop reads CASSQPPGLAYQETQYF. In DNA, the CDR3 is TGCGCCAGCAGCCAACCCCCGGGACTAGCGTACCAAGAGACCCAGTACTTC.

The V and J genes are TRBV7-9 and TRBJ2-2; 10 nucleotides agree with TRBD2. This CDR3 is built from 16 residues. CDR1 and CDR2 from the germline V gene are SEHNR and FQNEAQ (reference sequence). Trimming cost V 5 bases and J 3 bases; bases outside gene matches: 6. The DNA for the CDR3 is TGTGCCAGCAGCAAAGGACTAGCGGTATACACCGGGGAGCTGTTTTTT. This encodes CASSKGLAVYTGELFF.

This clonotype was counted once. V gene TRBV12-2 combines with J gene TRBJ2-7. TRBV12-2 is assigned pseudogene status. The CDR3 has 15 residues. This CDR3 reads CASRLAHDGSYEQYF. CDR3 in DNA: TGTGCAAGTCGCTTAGCGCATGACGGCTCCTACGAGCAGTACTTC.

The table lists this clonotype with a few counts. The chain links TRBV13 to TRBJ2-1; D is perhaps TRBD1 or TRBD2 (5 bases each). Germline loops: CDR1 PRHDT, CDR2 FYEKMQ (reference sequence). V shed 5 bases and J shed 4 bases, with 12 bases lying between them. The CDR3 is 14 residues long. In DNA form, the CDR3 reads TGTGCCAGCAGCCCTTACTGGGGGTACAATGAGCAGTTCTTC. Protein: CASSPYWGYNEQFF. Combining the CDR3 with reference TRBV13 and TRBJ2-1 gives the whole variable domain AAGVIQSPRHLIKEKRETATLKCYPIPRHDTVYWYQQGPGQDPQFLISFYEKMQSDKGSIPDRFSAQQFSDYHSELNMSSLELGDSALYFCASSPYWGYNEQFFGPGTRLTVL.

V usage is TRBV7-2 and J usage is TRBJ2-7; D not certain. The CDR3 loop spans 16 amino acids. V lost 5 bases, J lost 0 bases, and 17 bases lay in between. CDR1 is SGHTA, CDR2 FQGNSA, per germline. The CDR3 DNA follows: TGTGCCAGCAGCCAAAGATCCTCCGTTAGCTCCTACGAGCAGTACTTC. It specifies CASSQRSSVSSYEQYF.

CDR3 in DNA: TGTGCCAGCGGCCGACATGTAAGCTACGAGCAGTACTTC. The encoded protein is CASGRHVSYEQYF. The chain carries TRBV7-2 and TRBJ2-7, with D unclear. Deletions cut 8 bases from V and 3 bases from J, with 14 bases between. The CDR3 length is 13 residues. Germline values: CDR1 SGHTA, CDR2 FQGNSA.

The rearrangement links TRBV3-1 to TRBJ2-3; tentative D call: TRBD2 (6 bases). Germline CDR1 LGHDT, CDR2 YNNKEL (reference sequence). This CDR3 comprises 16 residues. V dropped 0 bases and J dropped 4 bases, with 14 bases sitting between them. CDR3 DNA: TGTGCCAGCAGCCAAGAACGGCGGGAATTCGCAGATACGCAGTATTTT. It codes for CASSQERREFADTQYF.

The J gene is TRBJ1-6, the V gene TRBV9; D is ambiguous. Germline-derived CDR1 and CDR2 are SGDLS and YYNGEE. CDR3 length equals 16 residues. V gave up 0 bases and J gave up 0 bases, with 7 bases separating them. CDR3 DNA: TGTGCCAGCAGCGTAGAAGGAAGCTCCTATAATTCACCCCTCCACTTT. This gives the protein CASSVEGSSYNSPLHF.

The chain links TRBV20-1 to TRBJ2-3, with no clear D. The V gene's germline CDR1 is DFQATT and CDR2 SNEGSKA (reference sequence). The CDR3 has 15 residues. The V and J ends lost 5 bases and 6 bases respectively, with 21 bases between them. CDR3 amino acids: CSAAEAPSGSDTQYF. The CDR3 DNA reads as TGCAGTGCTGCCGAGGCTCCTTCGGGCTCCGATACGCAGTATTTT.

CDR3 in amino acids: CASSSRDRTGELFF. CDR3 coding DNA: TGTGCCAGCAGCTCACGGGACCGGACCGGGGAGCTGTTTTTT. The gene calls are TRBV2 and TRBJ2-2; D assignment may be TRBD1 or TRBD2 (5 bases each). The CDR3 spans 14 residues. Germline-derived CDR1 and CDR2 are SNHLY and FYNNEI. The V end lost 6 bases, the J end lost 5 bases, and 13 bases lay between the germline ends. The full variable domain, completed using reference TRBV2 and TRBJ2-2, is EPEVTQTPSHQVTQMGQEVILRCVPISNHLYFYWYRQILGQKVEFLVSFYNNEISEKSEIFDDQFSVERPDGSNFTLKIRSTKLEDSAMYFCASSSRDRTGELFFGEGSRLTVL.

Of note for this clonotype: It is likely a read error, because the conserved phenylalanine at the end of the CDR3 is missing. V gene TRBV7-9 combines with J gene TRBJ2-4; 9 bases map to TRBD1. The CDR3 extends over 15 amino acids. V trimming: 5 bases; J trimming: 6 bases; junction bases outside the gene matches: 8. CDR1 is SEHNR, CDR2 FQNEAQ, per germline (reference sequence). The chain's CDR3 is CASSRDRAPGNIQYL. CDR3 bases: TGTGCCAGCAGCCGGGACAGGGCGCCTGGAAACATTCAGTACCTC.

This clonotype was seen only a few times. The chain couples TRBV14 to TRBJ2-2; D is uncertain. Between the trimmed V and J ends, which lost 1 base and 4 bases, there was a span of 7 bases. The CDR3 runs 14 residues. Germline CDR1 is SGHDN and CDR2 is FVKESK. The CDR3 loop reads CASSQVWGTGELFF. CDR3 DNA sequence: TGTGCCAGCAGCCAAGTATGGGGCACCGGGGAGCTGTTTTTT.

J is TRBJ2-1 and V is TRBV6-2 or TRBV6-3; 10 bases line up with TRBD2. Germline V gene data show CDR1 as MNHEY and CDR2 as SVGEGT. CDR3 length: 15 amino acids. V gave up 3 bases and J gave up 6 bases; unmatched junction bases: 5. The CDR3 DNA reads TGTGCCAGCAGTTATTCGTCTAGCGGGAGCAATGAGCAGTTCTTC. This encodes CASSYSSSGSNEQFF.

V gene TRBV19 combines with J gene TRBJ2-5; D possibly matches TRBD1 or TRBD2 (5 bases each). The CDR3 sequence is 15 residues long. Germline assignment: CDR1 LNHDA and CDR2 SQIVND (reference sequence). The V end lost 5 bases, the J end lost 4 bases, and 17 bases lay between the germline ends. The CDR3 DNA reads TGTGCCAGTAGTGACACCGGGACGGTCCCAGAGACCCAGTACTTC. Amino acid sequence: CASSDTGTVPETQYF.

The chain uses TRBV19 and TRBJ2-2; possible D gene TRBD2, 6 bases. Between the trimmed V and J ends, which lost 3 bases and 4 bases, there was a span of 12 bases. This CDR3 comprises 15 residues. Germline V lookup: CDR1 LNHDA, CDR2 SQIVND (reference sequence). The CDR3 DNA follows: TGTGCCAGTAGTATTGGAGGGGTGGGCACCGGGGAGCTGTTTTTT. It codes for CASSIGGVGTGELFF.

This clonotype was detected once. The chain joins TRBV5-1 to TRBJ2-3; D assignment may be TRBD1 or TRBD2 (6 bases each). The CDR3 is 15 residues long. Germline CDR1 and CDR2: SGHRS and YFSETQ. Between the trimmed V and J ends, which lost 3 bases and 0 bases, there was a span of 11 bases. The DNA of the CDR3 is TGCGCCAGCAGCTCAACAGGGACTAGCACAGATACGCAGTATTTT. Protein product: CASSSTGTSTDTQYF.

This rearrangement joins TRBV23-1 to TRBJ2-5; D gene uncertain. TRBV23-1 is annotated as an ORF whose role is uncertain. V lost 7 bases, J lost 6 bases, and 15 bases lay in between. CDR3 length: 13 amino acids. The CDR3 spells CASTPDGPKTQYF. CDR3 nucleotide sequence: TGCGCCAGCACCCCTGACGGACCCAAGACCCAGTACTTC.

This sequence joins TRBV6-2 or TRBV6-3 and TRBJ2-7, with D possibly TRBD2 on 7 matching bases. This CDR3 contains 14 residues. In germline, CDR1 is MNHEY, CDR2 SVGEGT. Trimming stripped 6 bases from V and 1 base from J, with 13 bases between. In nucleotides, the CDR3 is TGTGCCAGCAGAATGGGGGGGGCTTCCTACGAGCAGTACTTC. Its protein is CASRMGGASYEQYF.

The rearrangement links TRBV3-1 to TRBJ2-3, with 12 nucleotides matching TRBD2. Per the germline V gene, CDR1 is LGHDT and CDR2 is YNNKEL (reference sequence). CDR3 size: 19 residues. Trimming removed 4 bases from V and 1 base from J; junction bases left unmatched: 12. CDR3 sequence reads: CASSPTGTSGSHRTDTQYF. CDR3 DNA sequence: TGTGCCAGCAGCCCGACCGGGACTAGCGGGTCCCACCGCACAGATACGCAGTATTTT.